A single sample gave rise to the 14 T cell receptor beta chains below, sequenced in a study of T cells in Graves' hyperthyroidism and ophthalmopathy. What was amplified from RNA transcripts were TCR beta CDR3 regions. TCR CDR3 underwent first-round RT-PCR with the HTBI primer set. MiXCR, run by TCRdb on the multiplex PCR reads, gives a single entry per CDR3 protein. The sample yields a few hundred thousand distinct CDR3 sequences, about 18% seen once. Sequenced input: blood. These receptors were obtained from a woman under 30 with Graves' hyperthyroidism.

There are many counts of this clonotype. V gene TRBV15 combines with J gene TRBJ2-6, with a tentative D call TRBD1 (5 bases). This CDR3 contains 15 residues. V lost 4 bases to trimming and J lost 2 bases, with 9 bases between them. Germline CDR1 LNHNV, CDR2 YYDKDF (reference sequence). The CDR3 loop reads CATSTGYPGANVLTF. In nucleotides, the CDR3 is TGTGCCACCAGCACAGGGTATCCTGGGGCCAACGTCCTGACTTTC.

This clonotype has ten or more counts. This rearrangement joins TRBV20-1 to TRBJ1-3; 10 bases agree with TRBD1. Germline CDR1 reads DFQATT; CDR2 reads SNEGSKA (reference sequence). The CDR3 runs to 17 residues. With V trimmed by 3 bases and J by 2 bases, 10 bases remained unmatched. CDR3 region: CSASLGGQGETGNTIYF. Written as DNA, the CDR3 is TGCAGTGCTAGTTTGGGTGGACAGGGGGAAACTGGAAACACCATATATTTT.

V gene TRBV6-1 combines with J gene TRBJ1-5; 9 bases align to TRBD1. The V gene end was trimmed by 6 bases and the J gene end by 2 bases; junction bases not matched to a gene: 8. CDR3 length: 16 residues. CDR1 and CDR2 (germline): MNHNS, SASEGT. CDR3 sequence (DNA): TGTGCCAGCAGAAGTACAGGGGGCGCCGGCAATCAGCCCCAGCATTTT. It translates to CASRSTGGAGNQPQHF.

This clonotype was counted at least ten times. The chain employs TRBV7-2 and TRBJ2-5; a possible D gene is TRBD2 (6 bases). The germline V and J ends were trimmed by 5 bases and 5 bases, with 12 bases remaining between them. This CDR3 contains 13 residues. Germline CDR1 reads SGHTA; CDR2 reads FQGNSA. CDR3 sequence (DNA): TGTGCCAGCAGCGGAAGACTAGATGAGACCCAGTACTTC. Protein product: CASSGRLDETQYF.

The rearrangement links TRBV12-3 or TRBV12-4 to TRBJ2-7; 8 nucleotides agree with TRBD2. J was trimmed by 7 bases and V by 8 bases; bases with no gene match: 10. The CDR3 runs 13 residues. The CDR3 protein is CASERRGAGEQYF. The CDR3 DNA reads TGTGCCAGCGAGAGGCGGGGGGCAGGAGAGCAGTACTTC.

This clonotype occurred many times. V is TRBV6-1 and J is TRBJ1-1; D remains unclear. CDR1 MNHNS and CDR2 SASEGT come from the germline V gene. V shed 4 bases and J shed 0 bases, with 9 bases lying between them. There are 14 residues in the CDR3. CDR3 in DNA: TGTGCCAGCAGTGGGTCTATAATGAACACTGAAGCTTTCTTT. This encodes CASSGSIMNTEAFF.

This chain connects TRBV7-8 to TRBJ2-5; the D gene is possibly TRBD1 (6 bases). The V gene lost 3 bases and the J gene lost 2 bases, with 13 bases spanning the gap. CDR3 length: 15 amino acids. Germline assignment: CDR1 SGHVS and CDR2 FQNEAQ. In DNA, the CDR3 is TGTGCCAGCAGCTTGGGACACAACTATCAAGAGACCCAGTACTTC. Its protein is CASSLGHNYQETQYF.

This clonotype has at least ten counts. J is TRBJ1-1 and V is TRBV6-5; unclear D gene. V was shortened by 2 bases and J by 11 bases, with 15 bases between the two germline ends. The CDR3 is made up of 13 amino acids. Germline V gene lookup returns CDR1 MNHEY and CDR2 SVGAGI. The CDR3 spells CASSYRNPDEAFF. The CDR3 bases are TGTGCCAGCAGTTACCGTAACCCAGACGAGGCTTTCTTT.

Many counts were recorded for this clonotype. V and J are TRBV24-1 and TRBJ2-6; TRBD1 matches at 7 bases. V lost 5 bases and J lost 2; bases outside the gene matches: 11. Germline lookup yields CDR1 KGHDR and CDR2 SFDVKD. CDR3 length: 18 residues. The CDR3: CATSARPGGTTGANVLTF. Here the CDR3 DNA reads TGTGCCACCAGTGCGCGGCCAGGGGGTACCACTGGGGCCAACGTCCTGACTTTC.

This clonotype appeared a single time. This sequence joins TRBV12-3 or TRBV12-4 and TRBJ2-2; D gene ambiguous. V was cut by 6 bases and J by 3 bases, with 14 bases left in between. The CDR3 is 15 amino acids. The CDR3: CASRGDLDYTGELFF. The CDR3 nucleotides read TGTGCCAGCAGAGGAGACCTAGACTACACCGGGGAGCTGTTTTTT.

This clonotype was counted ten times or more. The chain is built from TRBV7-3 and TRBJ2-2; no clear D gene. Looked up from germline, CDR1 is SGHTA and CDR2 is FQGTGA. V dropped 4 bases and J dropped 6 bases, with 15 bases sitting between them. The length of the CDR3 is 15 residues. Here the CDR3 reads CASSSAGQASGELFF. The CDR3 DNA reads as TGTGCCAGCAGCTCGGCTGGGCAGGCCTCCGGGGAGCTGTTTTTT.

This clonotype has a count of ten or more. This chain connects TRBV6-1 to TRBJ1-2; 7 positions match TRBD1. This CDR3 region has 14 residues. V was clipped by 2 bases and J by 3 bases; unmatched bases: 3. Germline-derived CDR1 and CDR2 are MNHNS and SASEGT. CDR3: CASSEIQGYYGYTF. The CDR3, as DNA: TGTGCCAGCAGTGAAATACAGGGGTACTATGGCTACACCTTC.

This clonotype was detected many times. The chain joins TRBV6-5 to TRBJ2-5; D is ambiguous. This CDR3 region has 15 residues. The germline CDR1 and CDR2 sequences are MNHEY and SVGAGI. V was pared by 2 bases and J by 4 bases, with 14 bases between. CDR3 loop: CASSYDGYPRETQYF. Written as DNA, the CDR3 is TGTGCCAGCAGTTACGACGGGTATCCGAGAGAGACCCAGTACTTC.

This clonotype was detected ten times or more. The chain uses TRBV15 and TRBJ1-6; TRBD1 matches at 7 bases. Germline V CDR1 and CDR2: LNHNV, YYDKDF (reference sequence). This CDR3 has 16 residues. V lost 0 bases and J lost 5; bases outside the gene matches: 4. CDR3 amino acids: CATSRDGRGNNSPLHF. Here the CDR3 DNA reads TGTGCCACCAGCAGAGACGGCAGGGGGAATAATTCACCCCTCCACTTT.